This T cell receptor (beta chain) was sequenced during a study of blood T cell repertoires in COVID-19. In the study overall: Nucleic acid was either cDNA or gDNA, and it came from T cells, B-cell-depleted T cells, or PBMCs.

The sample holds one count of this clone. Methods used by the authors: Estimation of nucleated cell counts relied on the amplification of reference gene primers. TCRdb's copy holds only in-frame clones and misses some; the assay was immunoSEQ multiplex PCR. V and J calls and clone size are as listed in that table; D and trimming were resolved from the DNA. This sample has around 40,000 clones, with around 84% found just once. CDR3 length: 17 amino acids. Trimming took off 1 base at V and 3 bases at J, with 16 bases between the two ends. Germline loops: CDR1 PRHDT, CDR2 FYEKMQ (reference sequence). The receptor was derived from a human donor in a cohort sampled during active COVID-19. This rearrangement joins TRBV13 to TRBJ1-5, with unresolved D. Sequencing used peripheral blood. CDR3 protein: CASSLDTGRRSNQPQHF. DNA of the CDR3: TGTGCCAGCAGCTTAGACACTGGCAGGCGCTCCAATCAGCCCCAGCATTTT. Full variable domain (outside the CDR3, taken from reference TRBV13 and TRBJ1-5): AAGVIQSPRHLIKEKRETATLKCYPIPRHDTVYWYQQGPGQDPQFLISFYEKMQSDKGSIPDRFSAQQFSDYHSELNMSSLELGDSALYFCASSLDTGRRSNQPQHFGDGTRLSIL.